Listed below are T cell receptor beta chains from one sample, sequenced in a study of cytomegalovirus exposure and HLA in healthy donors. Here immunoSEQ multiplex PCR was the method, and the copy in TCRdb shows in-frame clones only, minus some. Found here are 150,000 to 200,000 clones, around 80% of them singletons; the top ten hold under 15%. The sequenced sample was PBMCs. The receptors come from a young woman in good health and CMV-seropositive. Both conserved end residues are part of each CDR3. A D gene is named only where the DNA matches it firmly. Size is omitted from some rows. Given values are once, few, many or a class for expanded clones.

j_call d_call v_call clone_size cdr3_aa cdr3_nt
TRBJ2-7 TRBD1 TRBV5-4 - CASSRQGAIEQYF TGTGCCAGCAGCCGACAGGGGGCAATCGAGCAGTACTTC
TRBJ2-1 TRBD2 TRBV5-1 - CASSIRTSGSNSEQFF TGCGCCAGCAGCATAAGGACTAGCGGGAGTAACAGTGAGCAGTTCTTC
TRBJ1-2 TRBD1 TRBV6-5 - CASSSSRTGTGYGYTF TGTGCCAGCAGTTCCTCCCGAACCGGGACAGGGTATGGCTACACCTTC
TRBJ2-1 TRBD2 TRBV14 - CASSHGIGGRSSYNEQFF TGTGCCAGCAGCCACGGGATTGGCGGGAGAAGCTCCTACAATGAGCAGTTCTTC
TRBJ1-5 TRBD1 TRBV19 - CASRDRGRHQPQHF TGTGCCAGTAGGGACAGGGGGCGCCATCAGCCCCAGCATTTT
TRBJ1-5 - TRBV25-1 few CASPFRGQPQHF TGTGCCAGTCCATTCCGCGGACAGCCCCAGCATTTT
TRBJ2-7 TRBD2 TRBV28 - CASSLETSGRYEQYF TGTGCCAGCAGTTTGGAGACTAGCGGTCGTTACGAGCAGTACTTC
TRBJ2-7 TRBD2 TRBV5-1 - CASSLVRAGVYEQYF TGCGCCAGCAGCTTGGTTCGAGCGGGAGTCTACGAGCAGTACTTC
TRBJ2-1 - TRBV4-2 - CASSPLAEDYNEQFF TGTGCCAGCAGCCCATTAGCGGAAGACTACAATGAGCAGTTCTTC
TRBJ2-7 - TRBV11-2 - CASSPLGPGPYEQYF TGTGCCAGCAGCCCACTGGGGCCGGGTCCCTACGAGCAGTACTTC
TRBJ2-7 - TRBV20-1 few CSASYLYEQYF TGCAGTGCTAGTTATCTGTACGAGCAGTACTTC
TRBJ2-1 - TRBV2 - CASTRSGLSYNEQFF TGTGCCAGCACCCGCAGCGGCCTCTCCTACAATGAGCAGTTCTTC
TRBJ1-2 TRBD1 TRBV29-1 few CSVDPTGVGGYTF TGCAGCGTTGATCCTACAGGGGTGGGTGGCTACACCTTC
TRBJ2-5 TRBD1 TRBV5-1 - CASSMTGQETQYF TGCGCCAGCAGCATGACAGGGCAAGAGACCCAGTACTTC
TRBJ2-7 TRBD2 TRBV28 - CASSSYGASGSYEQYF TGTGCCAGCAGTTCCTACGGGGCTAGCGGGAGCTACGAGCAGTACTTC
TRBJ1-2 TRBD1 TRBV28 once CASSGTEPEGYTF TGTGCCAGCAGTGGGACAGAGCCGGAAGGCTACACCTTC
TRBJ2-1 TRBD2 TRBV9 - CASSVDSSGIYSSYNEQFF TGTGCCAGCAGCGTAGACTCTAGCGGCATTTATAGCTCCTACAATGAGCAGTTCTTC
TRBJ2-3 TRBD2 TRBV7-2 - CASSPSSGRTDTQYF TGTGCCAGCAGCCCTAGCTCCGGGAGGACAGATACGCAGTATTTT
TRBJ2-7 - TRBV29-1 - CSVRGQQYEQYF TGCAGCGTACGGGGACAACAGTACGAGCAGTACTTC
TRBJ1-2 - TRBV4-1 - CASSQEIGRADGYTF TGCGCCAGCAGCCAAGAAATAGGCAGGGCGGATGGCTACACCTTC
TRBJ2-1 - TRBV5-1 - CASRRDTAYNEQFF TGCGCCAGCAGACGGGACACCGCCTACAATGAGCAGTTCTTC
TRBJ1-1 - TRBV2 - CAGREIYTEAFF TGTGCCGGTAGAGAAATTTACACTGAAGCTTTCTTT
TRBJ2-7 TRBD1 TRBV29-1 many CSARTGAYEQYF TGCAGCGCCAGGACAGGGGCCTACGAGCAGTACTTC
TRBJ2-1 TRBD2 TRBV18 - CASSPSVRAGDNEQFF TGTGCCAGCTCACCAAGCGTACGAGCGGGGGACAATGAGCAGTTCTTC
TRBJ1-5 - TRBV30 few CAWSVRVGQPQHF TGTGCCTGGAGTGTACGGGTCGGTCAGCCCCAGCATTTT
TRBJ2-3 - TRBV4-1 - CASSPLGPIGTDTQYF TGCGCCAGCAGCCCCCTGGGGCCAATCGGTACAGATACGCAGTATTTT
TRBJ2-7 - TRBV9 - CASSVAAGAGGYEQYF TGTGCCAGCAGCGTAGCGGCCGGGGCAGGGGGGTACGAGCAGTACTTC
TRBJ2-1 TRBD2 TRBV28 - CASSQLSGYNEQFF TGTGCCAGCAGTCAACTTAGCGGGTACAATGAGCAGTTCTTC
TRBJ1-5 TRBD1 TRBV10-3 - CAISEERGLNQPQHF TGTGCCATCAGTGAGGAAAGGGGGCTGAATCAGCCCCAGCATTTT
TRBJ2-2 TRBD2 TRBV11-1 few CASSPSGLAGVALFF TGTGCCAGCAGCCCCTCGGGACTAGCGGGAGTGGCGCTGTTTTTT
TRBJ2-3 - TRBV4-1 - CASSRAAGQGTDTQYF TGCGCCAGCAGCCGGGCGGCAGGGCAAGGCACAGATACGCAGTATTTT
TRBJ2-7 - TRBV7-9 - CASSLSRGGVYEQYF TGTGCCAGCAGCTTATCTAGGGGGGGAGTGTACGAGCAGTACTTC
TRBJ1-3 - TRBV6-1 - CASSAQGEAAGNTIYF TGTGCCAGCAGTGCACAGGGAGAAGCCGCTGGAAACACCATATATTTT
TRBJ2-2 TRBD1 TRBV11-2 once CASSLTGTGTGELFF TGTGCCAGCAGCTTGACCGGGACAGGAACCGGGGAGCTGTTTTTT
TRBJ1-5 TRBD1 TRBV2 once CASSPTGKAQPQHF TGTGCCAGCAGTCCGACAGGGAAGGCTCAGCCCCAGCATTTT
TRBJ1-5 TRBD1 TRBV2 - CASSLTGGSNQPQHF TGTGCCAGCAGCCTTACAGGGGGGAGCAATCAGCCCCAGCATTTT
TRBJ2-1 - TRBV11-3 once CASSLVGGTNEQFF TGTGCCAGCAGCTTAGTTGGCGGGACCAATGAGCAGTTCTTC
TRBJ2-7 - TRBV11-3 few CASSLRGGYEQYF TGTGCCAGCAGCTTACGGGGTGGCTACGAGCAGTACTTC
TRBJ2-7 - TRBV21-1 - CASSKPRDRGSYEQYF TGTGCCAGCAGCAAACCGCGGGACAGGGGATCCTACGAGCAGTACTTC
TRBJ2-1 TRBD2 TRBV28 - CASSEHPGLAFREQFF TGTGCCAGCAGTGAGCATCCGGGACTAGCGTTCCGAGAGCAGTTCTTC
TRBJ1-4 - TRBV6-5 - CASSQVQVGPEKLFF TGTGCCAGCAGCCAGGTGCAGGTCGGCCCTGAAAAACTGTTTTTT
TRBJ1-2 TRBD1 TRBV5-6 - CASSFTGTANYGYTF TGTGCCAGCAGCTTTACCGGGACAGCGAACTATGGCTACACCTTC
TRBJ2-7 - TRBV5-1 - CASSLGQDYSYEQYF TGCGCCAGCAGCTTGGGACAGGATTATTCCTACGAGCAGTACTTC
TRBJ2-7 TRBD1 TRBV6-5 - CASSRDRGSYEQYF TGTGCCAGCAGTCGGGACAGGGGATCCTACGAGCAGTACTTC
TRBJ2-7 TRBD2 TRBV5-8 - CASSRLAGNYEQYF TGTGCCAGCAGCCGACTAGCGGGAAACTACGAGCAGTACTTC
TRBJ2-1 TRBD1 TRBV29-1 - CSVKSRGIYNEQFF TGCAGCGTTAAATCCAGGGGGATTTACAATGAGCAGTTCTTC
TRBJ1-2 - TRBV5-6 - CASSFGQSVRNYGYTF TGTGCCAGCAGCTTTGGACAGAGCGTTAGGAACTATGGCTACACCTTC
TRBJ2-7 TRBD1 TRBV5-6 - CASSWGRRDRGSTEYF TGTGCCAGCAGCTGGGGGCGCCGGGACAGGGGATCTACGGAGTACTTC
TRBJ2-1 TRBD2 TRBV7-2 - CASSISGSSYNEQFF TGTGCCAGCAGCATTAGCGGGAGCTCCTACAATGAGCAGTTCTTC
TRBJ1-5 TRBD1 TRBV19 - CASTGSEGQGAWRQPQHF TGTGCCAGTACTGGATCCGAGGGACAGGGGGCTTGGCGTCAGCCCCAGCATTTT
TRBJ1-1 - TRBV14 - CASSPDPLSGLNTEAFF TGTGCCAGCAGCCCCGACCCCCTCAGCGGTTTAAACACTGAAGCTTTCTTT
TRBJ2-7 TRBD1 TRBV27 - CASSLRRPDYRGYEQYF TGTGCCAGCAGTTTACGACGGCCCGATTACAGGGGTTACGAGCAGTACTTC
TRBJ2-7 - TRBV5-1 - CASSLALRGNEQYF TGCGCCAGCAGCTTGGCCTTAAGGGGAAATGAGCAGTACTTC
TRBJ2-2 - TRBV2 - CASRTERTGELFF TGTGCCAGCCGGACAGAACGGACCGGGGAGCTGTTTTTT